This TCR beta chain is from a study of OX40 agonist ivuxolimab in advanced cancers. Sequencing was performed with immunoSEQ multiplex PCR; in TCRdb, only in-frame clones are kept and a portion is missing. This table holds about 54,000 clones, around 80% found once. The CDR3 runs to 16 residues. Germline V gene data show CDR1 as KGHSH and CDR2 as LQKENI. The V end lost 0 bases, the J end lost 7 bases, and 13 bases lay between the germline ends. People who had autoimmune disease history or systemic immunosuppression were excluded. This TCR derives from an adult with an advanced solid tumor such as melanoma, head and neck, liver or kidney cancer. The sample in question was CD4+ or CD8+ T cells sorted from blood, obtained in a trial of the OX40 agonist ivuxolimab. The V call is TRBV18, the J call TRBJ1-6; tentatively, D is TRBD1 (5 bases). Here the CDR3 DNA reads TGTGCCAGCTCACCACCCAATGGGACGGGGAATTCACCCCTCCACTTT. This sequence encodes CASSPPNGTGNSPLHF. The whole variable domain, remainder taken from reference TRBV18 and TRBJ1-6, is NAGVMQNPRHLVRRRGQEARLRCSPMKGHSHVYWYRQLPEEGLKFMVYLQKENIIDESGMPKERFSAEFPKEGPSILRIQQVVRGDSAAYFCASSPPNGTGNSPLHFGNGTRLTVT.